This entry features one TCR beta chain sequence. Profiling relied on immunoSEQ multiplex PCR, and the TCRdb table lists in-frame clones only, not all of them. Altogether fewer than 200,000 clones are present, approximately 94% being singletons, with the ten largest covering 1.4%. CDR1 and CDR2 (germline): LNHDA, SQIVND (reference sequence). V lost 3 bases and J 5 bases, leaving 14 bases between the germline ends. The CDR3 consists of 15 residues. These data originate in a study of control samples from healthy donors and cancer patients. The source is a man aged 25 to 40 in good health. The sample taken for sequencing was blood. The chain joins TRBV19 to TRBJ1-5, with a possible D match to TRBD1 (5 bases). This chain's CDR3 is CASSISGLGYQPQHF. The CDR3 DNA reads as TGTGCCAGTAGTATTTCGGGACTTGGGTATCAGCCCCAGCATTTT.